This T cell receptor beta chain was recorded in a study of monozygotic twins with inflammatory bowel disease (dated by TCRdb to between 2017 and 2020). Context from the whole study: A total of roughly 28 monozygotic twin pairs were included in the full study, comprising nine German pairs (four IBD-concordant, five IBD-discordant) and 19 IBD-discordant Danish pairs. The search for disease-associated traits relied mainly on comparing, within discordant pairs, IBD patients with their genetically identical healthy co-twins. Each individual had, on average, about 151 000 unique TCRalpha sequences and 181 000 unique TCRbeta sequences available for analysis. Study-wide conclusions, independent of this receptor: IBD patients shared fewer clonotypes with other individuals than healthy twins did, most markedly in patients showing signs of disease activity. Because patients received different immunosuppressive treatments, the repertoires may have picked up extra background noise and variability between individuals. Repertoire similarity did not differ between concordant and discordant twins, which could be due to limited statistical power. The analysis was unable to tell apart different T cell subtypes. IBD patients had lower TCRbeta repertoire diversity, measured by the inverse Simpson index, than their healthy co-twins. No single strong signal or clonotype linked to IBD turned up in the results, so the idea that one exists was not supported.

In the case of this clonotype: Its antigen is not yet known.

The library relied on 5' RACE. Each TCR library was prepared from around 3,200 ng of total RNA. For each sample, cDNA was synthesized in eight separate reactions using SMARTScribe reverse transcriptase. During cDNA synthesis, unique molecular identifiers containing a 6-nucleotide sample barcode were introduced by template switching. Two nested PCRs of around 16 and 10 cycles amplified the TCRalpha and TCRbeta cDNA, and bead purification followed each PCR. Before amplification, cDNA was treated with uracil DNA-glycosylase and purified using the QIAquick PCR purification kit. The second PCR was the step at which Illumina TruSeq-compatible adapters and sample-specific barcodes were added. TapeStation and Qubit were used to check library quality and concentration, and about 4.5 ng of each library was pooled. The pooled libraries were sequenced with 2 x 100 bp reads and custom sequencing primers on an Illumina HiSeq2500 single-index Rapid Run. On the authors' methods: PCR and sequencing errors were corrected by UMI-based consensus assembly using MiGEC version 1.2.6. V(D)J alignment, clonotype assembly and CDR3 extraction were performed with MiXCR version 2.1.1. To normalise gene usage, clonotype sharing and MAIT/NKT TCR abundance, the top 1000, 10 000 and 20 000 clonotypes in each sample were analysed. After downsampling to 27 000 UMIs, diversity was calculated as the inverse Simpson index using the vegan R package. Statistical testing used paired Mann-Whitney U tests on the discordant twin pairs and applied Benjamini-Hochberg correction for multiple testing. The reads went through TCRdb reprocessing, and each CDR3 protein sequence gets one entry with no DNA. What appears here as the V and J calls and clone size reflects TCRdb's work, not the paper's. The sample's table lists a count of about 160,000 distinct CDR3 sequences. The biggest ten clones account for 2.8% of the sample.

From each donor, a roughly 2.7 ml peripheral blood sample was collected into PAXgene tubes and stored at -80 degrees C. Without T cell sorting, total RNA was isolated from whole blood using the PAXgene blood miRNA kit on an automated QIAcube. Peripheral blood from monozygotic twin pairs who were concordant or discordant for inflammatory bowel disease underwent deep TCRalpha and TCRbeta repertoire profiling using unique molecular barcoding. Smoking habits were recorded for all twin pairs, and individuals were classified as current, former or never smokers. From a lookup of the germline V gene (reference sequence), CDR1 and CDR2 are LNHNV and YYDKDF. The CDR3 holds 15 amino acids from the cysteine to the phenylalanine. The DNA sequence is not available.

Sequences were obtained from blood. This chain is built from TRBV15 and TRBJ2-5; TCRdb's D call, TRBD1, is unchecked because there is no DNA. The TCR was taken from a human donor with ulcerative colitis or Crohn's disease, or a healthy co-twin of an affected twin (not recorded which). The CDR3 protein is CATSGPGQGLGTQYF.